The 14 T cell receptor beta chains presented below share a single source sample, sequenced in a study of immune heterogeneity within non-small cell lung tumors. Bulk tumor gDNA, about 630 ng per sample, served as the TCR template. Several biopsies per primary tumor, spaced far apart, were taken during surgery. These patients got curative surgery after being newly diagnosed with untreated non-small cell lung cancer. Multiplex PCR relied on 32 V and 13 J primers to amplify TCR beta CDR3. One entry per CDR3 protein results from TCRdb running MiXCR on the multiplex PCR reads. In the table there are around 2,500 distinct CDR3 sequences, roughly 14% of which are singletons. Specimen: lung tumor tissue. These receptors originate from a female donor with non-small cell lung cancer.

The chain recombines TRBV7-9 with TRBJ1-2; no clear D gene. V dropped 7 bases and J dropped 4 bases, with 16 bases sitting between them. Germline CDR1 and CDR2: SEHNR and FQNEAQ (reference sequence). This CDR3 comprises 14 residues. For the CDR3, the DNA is TGTGCCAGCATCGTACCGGGATTTAGCTATGGCTACACCTTC. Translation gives CASIVPGFSYGYTF.

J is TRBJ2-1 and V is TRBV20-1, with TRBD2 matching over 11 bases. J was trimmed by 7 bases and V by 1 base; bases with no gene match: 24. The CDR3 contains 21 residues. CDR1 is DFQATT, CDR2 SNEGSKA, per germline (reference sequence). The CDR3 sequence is CSARGIRAGGSVAGGSNEQFF. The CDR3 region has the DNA TGCAGTGCTAGAGGTATTCGGGCAGGGGGGAGCGTAGCGGGAGGGTCGAATGAGCAGTTCTTC.

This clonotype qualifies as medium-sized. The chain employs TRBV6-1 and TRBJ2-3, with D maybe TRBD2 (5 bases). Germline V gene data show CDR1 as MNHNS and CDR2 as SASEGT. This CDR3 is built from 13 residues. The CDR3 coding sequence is TGTGCGTCGTCCGACTACCGCACAGATACGCAGTATTTT. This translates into CASSDYRTDTQYF.

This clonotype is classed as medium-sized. CDR3 in DNA: TGCAGTGCTAGTGGAGCGGATTCACCCCTCCACTTT. Its protein product is CSASGADSPLHF. The V and J genes are TRBV20-1 and TRBJ1-6; D not certain. This CDR3 comprises 12 residues. Germline lookup yields CDR1 DFQATT and CDR2 SNEGSKA (reference sequence). V lost 3 bases and J 8 bases, leaving 8 bases between the germline ends.

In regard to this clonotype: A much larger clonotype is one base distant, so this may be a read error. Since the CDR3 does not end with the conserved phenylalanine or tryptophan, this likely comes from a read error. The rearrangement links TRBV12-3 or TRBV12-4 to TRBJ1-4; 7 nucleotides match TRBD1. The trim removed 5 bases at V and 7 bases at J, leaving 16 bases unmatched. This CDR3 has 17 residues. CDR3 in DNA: TGTGCCAGCAGTCTCGCTCGGGGACAGCCTCGGGGTGAAAAACTGTTTCTT. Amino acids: CASSLARGQPRGEKLFL.

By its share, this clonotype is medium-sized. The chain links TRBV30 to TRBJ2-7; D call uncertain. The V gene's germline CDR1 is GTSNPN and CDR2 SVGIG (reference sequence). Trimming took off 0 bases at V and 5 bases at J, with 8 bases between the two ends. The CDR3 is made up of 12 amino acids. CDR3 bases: TGTGCCTGGAGTGTAACGGTGGACGAGCAGTACTTC. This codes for CAWSVTVDEQYF. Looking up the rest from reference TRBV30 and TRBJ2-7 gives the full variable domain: SQTIHQWPATLVQPVGSPLSLECTVEGTSNPNLYWYRQAAGRGLQLLFYSVGIGQISSEVPQNLSASRPQDRQFILSSKKLLLSDSGFYLCAWSVTVDEQYFGPGTRLTVT.

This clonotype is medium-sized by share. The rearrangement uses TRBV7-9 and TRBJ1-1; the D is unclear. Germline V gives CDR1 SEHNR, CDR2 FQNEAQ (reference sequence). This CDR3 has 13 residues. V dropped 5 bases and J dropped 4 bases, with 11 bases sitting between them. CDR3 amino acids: CASSPTEGTEAFF. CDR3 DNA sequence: TGTGCCAGCAGCCCAACAGAGGGCACTGAAGCTTTCTTT.

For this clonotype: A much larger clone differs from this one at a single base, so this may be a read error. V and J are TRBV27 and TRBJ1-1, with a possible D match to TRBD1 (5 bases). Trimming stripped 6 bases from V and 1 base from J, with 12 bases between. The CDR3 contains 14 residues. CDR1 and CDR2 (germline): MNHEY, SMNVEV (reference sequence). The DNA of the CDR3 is TGTGCCAGCAGCCCCACCGGGGGGAACACTGAAGCTTTCTTT. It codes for CASSPTGGNTEAFF.

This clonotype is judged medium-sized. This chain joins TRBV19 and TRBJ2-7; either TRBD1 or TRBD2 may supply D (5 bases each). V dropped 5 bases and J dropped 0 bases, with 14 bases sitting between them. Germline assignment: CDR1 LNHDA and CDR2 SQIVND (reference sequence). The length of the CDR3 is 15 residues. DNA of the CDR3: TGTGCCAGTAGTGAGGGGACCGCCGGCTCCTACGAGCAGTACTTC. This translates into CASSEGTAGSYEQYF.

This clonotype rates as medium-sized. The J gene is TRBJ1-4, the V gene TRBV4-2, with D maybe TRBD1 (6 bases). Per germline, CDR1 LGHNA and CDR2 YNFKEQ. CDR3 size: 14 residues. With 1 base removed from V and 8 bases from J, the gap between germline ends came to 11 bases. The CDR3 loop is CASSQGLRGEKLFF. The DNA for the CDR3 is TGTGCCAGCAGCCAAGGTTTGAGGGGGGAAAAACTGTTTTTT.

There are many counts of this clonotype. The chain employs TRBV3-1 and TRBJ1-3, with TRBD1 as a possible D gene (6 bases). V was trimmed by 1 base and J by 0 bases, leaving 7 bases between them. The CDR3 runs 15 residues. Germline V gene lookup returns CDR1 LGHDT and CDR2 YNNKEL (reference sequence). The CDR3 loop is CASSQGRGSGNTIYF. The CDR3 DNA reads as TGTGCCAGCAGCCAAGGCAGGGGCTCTGGAAACACCATATATTTT. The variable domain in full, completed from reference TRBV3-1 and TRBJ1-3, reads DTAVSQTPKYLVTQMGNDKSIKCEQNLGHDTMYWYKQDSKKFLKIMFSYNNKELIINETVPNRFSPKSPDKAHLNLHINSLELGDSAVYFCASSQGRGSGNTIYFGEGSWLTVV.

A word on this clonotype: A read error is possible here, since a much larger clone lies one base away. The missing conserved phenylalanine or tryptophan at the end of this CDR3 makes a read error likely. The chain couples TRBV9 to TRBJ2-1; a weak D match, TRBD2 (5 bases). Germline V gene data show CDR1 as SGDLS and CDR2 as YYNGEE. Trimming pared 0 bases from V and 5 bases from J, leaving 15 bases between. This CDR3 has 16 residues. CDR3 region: CASSVAVGLRDNEQFL. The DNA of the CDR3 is TGTGCCAGCAGCGTAGCTGTCGGACTCCGCGACAATGAGCAGTTCCTC.

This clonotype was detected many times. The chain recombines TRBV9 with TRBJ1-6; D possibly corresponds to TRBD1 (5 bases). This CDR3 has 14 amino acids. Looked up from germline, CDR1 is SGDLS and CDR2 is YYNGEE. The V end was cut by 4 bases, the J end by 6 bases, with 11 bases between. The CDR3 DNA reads TGTGCCAGCAGCCCGGGGACCCTTAATTCACCCCTCCACTTT. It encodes CASSPGTLNSPLHF.

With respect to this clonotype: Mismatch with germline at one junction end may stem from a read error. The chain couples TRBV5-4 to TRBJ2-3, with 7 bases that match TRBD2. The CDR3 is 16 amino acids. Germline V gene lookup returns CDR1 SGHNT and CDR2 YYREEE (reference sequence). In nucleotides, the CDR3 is TGTGCCACCAGCTGGGGAGCTGGGGGGGGCACAGATACGCAGTATTTT. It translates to CATSWGAGGGTDTQYF.